This TCR beta chain is from a study of cytomegalovirus exposure and HLA in healthy donors. The overall study: The same platform as the roughly 670 first-cohort repertoires was used for the 130 or so validation repertoires, a later analysis reported.

Sequencing used immunoSEQ multiplex PCR; TCRdb keeps in-frame clones, though not all of them. The sample holds over 200,000 clones; 88% are singletons and the top ten take 2.9%. The CDR3 sequence is 11 residues long. CDR1 is DFQATT, CDR2 SNEGSKA, per germline (reference sequence). This chain connects TRBV20-1 to TRBJ2-1, with unresolved D. Sequenced: PBMCs. The TCR comes from a woman aged 18-29 years in good health and CMV-seronegative. The CDR3 DNA reads as TGCCGTGGATTAGCTGTGGATGAGCAGTTCTTC. Its translation is CRGLAVDEQFF.